Each of the 13 T cell receptor beta chains below was sequenced from the same sample in a study of long-term antiretroviral therapy in people with HIV. Runs used v3.0 of the immunoSEQ assay and were done at survey level. Method: immunoSEQ multiplex PCR; TCRdb's copy keeps in-frame clones and lacks some. The table records 15,000 to 20,000 clones, roughly 95% of them present only once. This specimen was unsorted PBMCs, taken more than 10 years after starting antiretroviral therapy. All receptors come from a man aged 25 to 40 with HIV.

This chain uses TRBV23-1 with TRBJ2-5, with 12 bases aligning to TRBD1. TRBV23-1 counts as an open reading frame of uncertain function. CDR3 size: 17 residues. The J segment lost 3 bases and the V segment lost 5 bases, leaving 10 bases of the junction unmatched. As DNA, the CDR3 is TGCGCCAGCAGTACACGTCAGGGACAGGGGGCCGAAGAGACCCAGTACTTC. This codes for CASSTRQGQGAEETQYF.

The V and J genes are TRBV14 and TRBJ2-7, with 11 nucleotides matching TRBD1. Trimming at V came to 4 bases and at J to 4 bases, leaving 9 bases not matched to a gene. Germline CDR1 SGHDN, CDR2 FVKESK. The CDR3 runs 16 residues. CDR3 region: CASSPRDRGGLYEQYF. In DNA form, the CDR3 reads TGTGCCAGCAGCCCCCGGGACAGGGGGGGATTATACGAGCAGTACTTC.

V gene TRBV2 combines with J gene TRBJ2-7; tentatively, D is TRBD2 (5 bases). This CDR3 is 8 amino acids long. The V gene's germline CDR1 is SNHLY and CDR2 FYNNEI. DNA for the CDR3: TGTGCCAGCAGTGACGGGAACGTC. Translated, it gives CASSDGNV.

The V call is TRBV4-1, the J call TRBJ2-3; 14 bases map to TRBD2. The V gene's germline CDR1 is MGHRA and CDR2 YSYEKL. V gave up 4 bases and J gave up 6 bases; unmatched junction bases: 6. The CDR3 consists of 16 residues. CDR3 in amino acids: CASSPLGLAGADTQYF. The CDR3 DNA sequence: TGCGCCAGCAGCCCACTGGGACTAGCGGGGGCGGATACGCAGTATTTT.

This clone was observed once. The V call is TRBV28, the J call TRBJ1-5, with a tentative D call TRBD1 (6 bases). The CDR3 has 16 residues. Germline lookup yields CDR1 MDHEN and CDR2 SYDVKM. V was cut by 6 bases and J by 1 base, with 16 bases left in between. The CDR3, as DNA: TGTGCCAGCAGCAGACTAGGAGGGGGAAGCAATCAGCCCCAGCATTTT. Translating it yields CASSRLGGGSNQPQHF.

This CDR3 is CASSIGGGSGELFF. The CDR3 DNA reads as TGTGCCAGTAGTATAGGTGGGGGCTCCGGGGAGCTGTTTTTT. The V and J genes are TRBV19 and TRBJ2-2, with D tentatively TRBD1 (6 bases). From germline, CDR1 is LNHDA and CDR2 SQIVND (reference sequence). This CDR3 contains 14 residues. Between the trimmed V and J ends, which lost 1 base and 6 bases, there was a span of 9 bases.

This sequence joins TRBV6-5 and TRBJ1-2, with D perhaps matching TRBD1 (5 bases). Trimming stripped 1 base from V and 8 bases from J, with 8 bases between. The CDR3 is 12 residues long. Germline lookup yields CDR1 MNHEY and CDR2 SVGAGI. As DNA, the CDR3 is TGTGCCAGCAGTTACTGGGACGGCGGCTACACCTTC. This gives the protein CASSYWDGGYTF.

V is TRBV28 and J is TRBJ2-2, with no clear D. The V and J ends lost 3 bases and 5 bases respectively, with 4 bases between them. CDR1 and CDR2 (germline): MDHEN, SYDVKM. This CDR3 comprises 12 residues. Here the CDR3 reads CASSFQTGELFF. In DNA, the CDR3 is TGTGCCAGCAGTTTCCAGACCGGGGAGCTGTTTTTT.

The chain couples TRBV12-5 to TRBJ2-1; TRBD2 might be the D (6 bases). Germline CDR1 reads LGHNT; CDR2 reads FRNRAP. V lost 5 bases and J lost 3, with 8 bases in between. This CDR3 is built from 13 residues. Here the CDR3 DNA reads TGTGCTAGTGGTGGGGGGAACTACAATGAGCAGTTCTTC. It specifies CASGGGNYNEQFF. Drawing the rest from reference TRBV12-5 and TRBJ2-1, the complete variable domain is DARVTQTPRHKVTEMGQEVTMRCQPILGHNTVFWYRQTMMQGLELLAYFRNRAPLDDSGMPKDRFSAEMPDATLATLKIQPSEPRDSAVYFCASGGGNYNEQFFGPGTRLTVL.

This rearrangement joins TRBV2 to TRBJ2-7, with unresolved D. V lost 5 bases and J 4 bases, leaving 15 bases between the germline ends. CDR1 SNHLY and CDR2 FYNNEI come from the germline V gene. This CDR3 comprises 14 residues. The CDR3 protein is CASSIRDTPYEQYV. Written as DNA, the CDR3 is TGTGCCAGCAGTATCAGAGATACCCCTTACGAGCAGTACGTC.

This clone appeared a single time. The chain has TRBV11-1 and TRBJ2-1; a possible D gene is TRBD1 (5 bases). The V gene lost 3 bases and the J gene lost 8 bases, with 17 bases spanning the gap. CDR3 size: 15 residues. The germline CDR1 and CDR2 sequences are SGHAT and FQDESV (reference sequence). This CDR3 reads CASSFSRDPNYEQFF. The CDR3 nucleotides are TGTGCCAGCAGCTTCAGCAGGGATCCTAACTATGAGCAGTTCTTC. Full variable domain (outside the CDR3, taken from reference TRBV11-1 and TRBJ2-1): EAEVAQSPRYKITEKSQAVAFWCDPISGHATLYWYRQILGQGPELLVQFQDESVVDDSQLPKDRFSAERLKGVDSTLKIQPAELGDSAMYLCASSFSRDPNYEQFFGPGTRLTVL.

V is TRBV5-1 and J is TRBJ2-7; the D gene could be TRBD1 or TRBD2 (5 bases each). Germline V CDR1 and CDR2: SGHRS, YFSETQ. Trimming removed 4 bases at V and 5 bases at J, with 19 bases between. This CDR3 contains 15 residues. DNA for the CDR3: TGCGCCAGCAGCAACGCAGGGACCTCTCGGGACGAGCAGTACTTC. This codes for CASSNAGTSRDEQYF.

V usage is TRBV19 and J usage is TRBJ1-1; 7 bases are shared with TRBD1. Germline assignment: CDR1 LNHDA and CDR2 SQIVND (reference sequence). V dropped 5 bases and J dropped 4; count of bases not matched to a gene: 7. There are 14 residues in the CDR3. The CDR3 bases are TGTGCCAGTAGTGCGACAGGGTGGGCCACTGAAGCTTTCTTT. As protein: CASSATGWATEAFF.